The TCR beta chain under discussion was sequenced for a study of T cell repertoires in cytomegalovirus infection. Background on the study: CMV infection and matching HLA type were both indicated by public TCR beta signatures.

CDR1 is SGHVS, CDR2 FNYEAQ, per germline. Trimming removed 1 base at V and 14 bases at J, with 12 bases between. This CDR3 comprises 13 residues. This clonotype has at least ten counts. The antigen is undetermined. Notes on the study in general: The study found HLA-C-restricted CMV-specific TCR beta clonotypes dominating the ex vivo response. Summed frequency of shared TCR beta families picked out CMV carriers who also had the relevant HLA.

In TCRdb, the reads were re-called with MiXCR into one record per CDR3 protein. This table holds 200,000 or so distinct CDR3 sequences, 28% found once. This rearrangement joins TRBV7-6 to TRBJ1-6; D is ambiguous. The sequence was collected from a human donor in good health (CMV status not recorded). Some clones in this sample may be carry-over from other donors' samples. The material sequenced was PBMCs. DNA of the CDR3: TGTGCCAGCAGCTTAGATGAAGGGAAAGCCCTCCACTTT. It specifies CASSLDEGKALHF.